This T cell receptor beta chain was sequenced for a study of Ad26.COV2.S vaccination and SARS-CoV-2 variants. About the research overall: The authors gave Ad26.COV2.S intramuscularly, either once or twice 56 days apart.

Treatment described: roughly 18 received Ad26.COV2.S at low or high dose, single or two shots; roughly 5 received placebo; per-sample allocation not given. Specimen acquisition occurred on day 63 following the initial vaccine or placebo injection. This adult donor, from Boston, was 18-55 years old. TCRdb keeps only in-frame clones here, not all; method: immunoSEQ multiplex PCR. The sample holds around 250,000 clones, 87% seen once. In the case of this clone: The antigen remains undetermined.

From germline, CDR1 is SEHNR and CDR2 FQNEAQ (reference sequence). The V and J ends lost 5 bases and 5 bases, in that order; junction bases with no gene match: 9. The CDR3 is made up of 17 amino acids. Study-wide points: The TCR-based breadth and depth measures might underestimate overall T cell responses. Relative to placebo recipients, vaccine recipients exhibited elevated spike-specific TCR breadth.

The gene calls are TRBV7-9 and TRBJ2-2, with TRBD2 matching 12 bases. This sequence originates from a person between 18 and 60 years old who received the Ad26.COV2.S COVID-19 vaccine or a placebo. The source was peripheral blood, collected in a trial of Ad26.COV2.S vaccine versus placebo. The chain's CDR3 is CASSPGLAGRGTGELFF. DNA of the CDR3: TGTGCCAGCAGCCCCGGACTAGCGGGGAGGGGTACCGGGGAGCTGTTTTTT.